This TCR beta chain is drawn from a study of cytomegalovirus exposure and HLA in healthy donors. The V segment lost 4 bases and the J segment 9 bases; nucleotides outside the gene matches: 8. Germline CDR1 and CDR2: GTSNPN and SVGIG (reference sequence). This CDR3 has 13 amino acids. PCR employed 60 Vbeta and 13 Jbeta primers. Using immunoSEQ multiplex PCR, the repertoire was profiled, and TCRdb retains in-frame clones only, with some absent. This table has some 180,000 clones, more than 75% appearing once. Sequenced sample: PBMCs. This TCR came from a woman in her 30s in good health and CMV-seropositive. This chain joins TRBV30 and TRBJ1-1; 10 bases are shared with TRBD1. The CDR3: CAWTGTGDRKAFF. In DNA form, the CDR3 reads TGTGCCTGGACCGGGACAGGGGACAGGAAAGCTTTCTTT.